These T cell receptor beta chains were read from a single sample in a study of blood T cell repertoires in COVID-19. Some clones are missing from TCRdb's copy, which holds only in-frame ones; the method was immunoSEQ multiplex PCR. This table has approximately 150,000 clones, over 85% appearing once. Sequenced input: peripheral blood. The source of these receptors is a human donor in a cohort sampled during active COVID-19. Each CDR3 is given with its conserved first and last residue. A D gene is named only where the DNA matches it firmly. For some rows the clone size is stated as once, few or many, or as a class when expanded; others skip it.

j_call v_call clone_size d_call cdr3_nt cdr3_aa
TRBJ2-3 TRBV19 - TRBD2 TGTGCCAGTAGCCGCGGACTAGCGGGGTTTAGCACAGATACGCAGTATTTT CASSRGLAGFSTDTQYF
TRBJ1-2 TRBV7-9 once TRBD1 TGTGCCAGCAGCTCCAGGGGGGCTGACAGGGGCGAGGGCTACACCTTC CASSSRGADRGEGYTF
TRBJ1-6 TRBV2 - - TGTGCCAGCAGTGAAGTGACAGATAATTCACCCCTCCACTTT CASSEVTDNSPLHF
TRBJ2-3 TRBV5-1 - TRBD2 TGCGCCAGCAGCTTTAGCGGGGGCGGGGCAGATACGCAGTATTTT CASSFSGGGADTQYF
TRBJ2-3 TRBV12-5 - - TGTGCTAGTGGTTTGGGAGTTCTGACTAGCACAGATACGCAGTATTTT CASGLGVLTSTDTQYF
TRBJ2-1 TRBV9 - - TGTGCCAGCAGCGATAGCGGTGTTGGGTACAATGAGCAGTTCTTC CASSDSGVGYNEQFF
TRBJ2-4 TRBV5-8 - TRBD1 TGTGCCAGCAGCCCCGGGACAGGGGTAGCCAAAAACATTCAGTACTTC CASSPGTGVAKNIQYF
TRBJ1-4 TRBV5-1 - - TGCGCCAGCAGCTTGGGGTTCAGTATGGGCTTATCGGAAAAACTGTTTTTT CASSLGFSMGLSEKLFF
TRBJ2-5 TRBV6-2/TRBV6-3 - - TGTGCCAGCAGTTACTCTAACAGCTTTCGGTACTTC CASSYSNSFRYF
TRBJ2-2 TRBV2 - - TGTGCCAGCAGTGTAGGGGGGGGTGACACCGGGGAGCTGTTTTTT CASSVGGGDTGELFF
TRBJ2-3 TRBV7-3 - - TGTGCCAGCAGCTTATCATACGGAGGCACAGATACGCAGTATTTT CASSLSYGGTDTQYF
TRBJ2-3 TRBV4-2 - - TGTGCCAGCAGCCACCTCCAAGTGAGCGACTCTAGCACAGATACGCAGTATTTT CASSHLQVSDSSTDTQYF
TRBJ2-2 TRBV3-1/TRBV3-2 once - TGTGCCAGCAGCCTGGGGGCTGGCACCGGGGAGCTGTTTTTT CASSLGAGTGELFF
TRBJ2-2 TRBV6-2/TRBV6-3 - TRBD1 TGTGCCAGCAGCTGGGACAGCCCAACGAACACCGGGGAGCTGTTTTTT CASSWDSPTNTGELFF